These T cell receptor beta chains were read from a single sample in a study of blood T cell repertoires in COVID-19. The repertoire was sequenced with immunoSEQ multiplex PCR; TCRdb's copy has only in-frame clones and lacks some. The sample contains about 170,000 clones, 75% to 90% of which appear only once. Sequenced material: PBMCs or T cells enriched from blood (not recorded which). These receptor sequences come from a woman between 50 and 59 years old who had recovered from COVID-19. Each CDR3 is given with its conserved first and last residue. D genes are given only for firm matches. For some rows the clone size is stated as once, few or many, or as a class when expanded; others skip it.

size: .; V: TRBV3-1/TRBV3-2; D: .; J: TRBJ1-2; CDR3: CASSQEGARGYTF; DNA: TGTGCCAGCAGCCAAGAGGGGGCGCGTGGCTACACCTTC
size: .; V: TRBV9; D: TRBD1; J: TRBJ1-3; CDR3: CASSVGGGQGGGNTIYF; DNA: TGTGCCAGCAGCGTAGGTGGGGGACAGGGAGGTGGAAACACCATATATTTT
size: .; V: TRBV5-5; D: .; J: TRBJ2-5; CDR3: CASSLGGPEETQYF; DNA: TGTGCCAGCAGCTTGGGGGGGCCGGAGGAGACCCAGTACTTC
size: .; V: TRBV3-1/TRBV3-2; D: TRBD1; J: TRBJ1-5; CDR3: CASSPGLTGGKPQHF; DNA: TGTGCCAGCAGCCCCGGGTTGACAGGGGGCAAGCCCCAGCATTTT
size: .; V: TRBV15; D: TRBD1; J: TRBJ1-2; CDR3: CATRSRDSENTF; DNA: TGTGCCACCAGGAGCAGGGACAGTGAAAACACCTTC
size: .; V: TRBV10-3; D: .; J: TRBJ1-3; CDR3: CAISASGNTIYF; DNA: TGTGCCATCAGTGCCTCGGGAAACACCATATATTTT
size: .; V: TRBV28; D: .; J: TRBJ1-2; CDR3: CASSLGAAQNYGYTF; DNA: TGTGCCAGCAGTTTAGGGGCAGCCCAAAACTATGGCTACACCTTC
size: .; V: TRBV28; D: .; J: TRBJ2-1; CDR3: CASSLTDKYNNEQFF; DNA: TGTGCCAGCAGTTTAACGGACAAATATAACAATGAGCAGTTCTTC
size: .; V: TRBV6-5; D: TRBD1; J: TRBJ2-3; CDR3: CASSYPAGGDTQYF; DNA: TGTGCCAGCAGTTACCCGGCAGGGGGAGATACGCAGTATTTT
size: .; V: TRBV7-9; D: TRBD2; J: TRBJ2-3; CDR3: CASRLSGGRTDTQYF; DNA: TGTGCCAGCAGACTTAGCGGGGGGAGGACAGATACGCAGTATTTT
size: once; V: TRBV28; D: .; J: TRBJ2-1; CDR3: CASSPGTGSYNEQFF; DNA: TGTGCCAGCAGTCCCGGGACTGGTTCCTACAATGAGCAGTTCTTC
size: .; V: TRBV2; D: .; J: TRBJ1-2; CDR3: CASSDRVGGYGYTF; DNA: TGTGCCAGCAGTGACAGGGTCGGGGGCTATGGCTACACCTTC
size: .; V: TRBV24-1; D: .; J: TRBJ2-1; CDR3: CATSDLLGQQQFF; DNA: TGTGCCACCAGTGATTTGCTGGGCCAGCAGCAGTTCTTC
size: .; V: TRBV19; D: .; J: TRBJ1-6; CDR3: CASSIGDRLNSPLHF; DNA: TGTGCCAGTAGTATAGGAGACAGGTTAAATTCACCCCTCCACTTT
size: .; V: TRBV5-1; D: .; J: TRBJ1-1; CDR3: CASGLAGGMNTEAFF; DNA: TGCGCCAGCGGGCTCGCGGGGGGGATGAACACTGAAGCTTTCTTT
size: .; V: TRBV7-2; D: .; J: TRBJ2-1; CDR3: CASMRKGGTSYNEQFF; DNA: TGTGCCAGCATGAGGAAAGGGGGAACCTCCTACAATGAGCAGTTCTTC
size: .; V: TRBV3-1/TRBV3-2; D: TRBD2; J: TRBJ2-4; CDR3: CASSRGLAGGLIAKNIQYF; DNA: TGTGCCAGCAGCCGTGGACTAGCGGGGGGGCTAATAGCCAAAAACATTCAGTACTTC
size: .; V: TRBV28; D: TRBD1; J: TRBJ1-2; CDR3: CASSQGQGTSWGYTF; DNA: TGTGCCAGCAGTCAAGGACAGGGCACCTCCTGGGGCTACACCTTC
size: few; V: TRBV30; D: .; J: TRBJ1-6; CDR3: CAWSGSSYNSPLHF; DNA: TGTGCCTGGAGTGGGAGCTCCTATAATTCACCCCTCCACTTT
size: .; V: TRBV13; D: TRBD1; J: TRBJ1-2; CDR3: CASTLGDRGGANYGYTF; DNA: TGTGCCAGCACCCTGGGGGACAGGGGGGGGGCTAACTATGGCTACACCTTC
size: .; V: TRBV29-1; D: .; J: TRBJ1-4; CDR3: CSVEDPGSNEKLFF; DNA: TGCAGCGTTGAAGACCCCGGGTCGAATGAAAAACTGTTTTTT
size: .; V: TRBV10-3; D: .; J: TRBJ1-1; CDR3: CAISGALVVGRGNTEAFF; DNA: TGTGCCATCAGTGGTGCGCTGGTTGTGGGGCGGGGGAACACTGAAGCTTTCTTT
size: .; V: TRBV2; D: .; J: TRBJ1-5; CDR3: CASSVLPGPQHF; DNA: TGTGCCAGCAGTGTCCTCCCCGGGCCCCAGCATTTT
size: .; V: TRBV27; D: .; J: TRBJ1-4; CDR3: CASSQGNGLTATNEKLFF; DNA: TGTGCCAGCAGCCAAGGAAATGGGCTCACCGCAACTAATGAAAAACTGTTTTTT
size: .; V: TRBV2; D: .; J: TRBJ2-3; CDR3: CASSPEARGDTQYF; DNA: TGTGCCAGCAGTCCCGAGGCCCGGGGAGATACGCAGTATTTT
size: .; V: TRBV30; D: .; J: TRBJ1-1; CDR3: CAWSVGIFTEAFF; DNA: TGTGCCTGGAGTGTGGGCATCTTCACTGAAGCTTTCTTT
size: .; V: TRBV13; D: TRBD1; J: TRBJ1-1; CDR3: CASTIRNRGGYTEAFF; DNA: TGTGCCAGCACCATACGAAACAGGGGTGGGTACACTGAAGCTTTCTTT
size: .; V: TRBV7-2; D: .; J: TRBJ1-1; CDR3: CASSLSVHTEAFF; DNA: TGTGCCAGCAGCTTATCGGTACACACTGAAGCTTTCTTT
size: .; V: TRBV6-5; D: TRBD1; J: TRBJ2-3; CDR3: CASSYPGQVDTQYF; DNA: TGTGCCAGCAGTTACCCAGGACAGGTGGATACGCAGTATTTT
size: .; V: TRBV5-1; D: .; J: TRBJ1-5; CDR3: CASSLDRDNQPQHF; DNA: TGCGCCAGCAGCTTGGACAGGGACAATCAGCCCCAGCATTTT
size: .; V: TRBV7-9; D: .; J: TRBJ1-6; CDR3: CASSKQQVGNSPLHF; DNA: TGTGCCAGCAGCAAGCAGCAGGTTGGGAATTCACCCCTCCACTTT
size: .; V: TRBV3-1/TRBV3-2; D: TRBD1; J: TRBJ1-2; CDR3: CASSHPTGSGYTF; DNA: TGTGCCAGCAGCCACCCGACAGGGAGCGGCTACACCTTC
size: .; V: TRBV2; D: .; J: TRBJ1-1; CDR3: CASSGREGVAAFF; DNA: TGTGCCAGCAGTGGTCGGGAGGGGGTGGCCGCTTTCTTT
size: .; V: TRBV15; D: .; J: TRBJ1-5; CDR3: CATSSSRSQPQHF; DNA: TGTGCCACCAGCAGTAGCAGATCTCAGCCCCAGCATTTT
size: .; V: TRBV2; D: .; J: TRBJ1-4; CDR3: CASRSSGATNEKLFF; DNA: TGTGCCAGCCGTAGTTCAGGTGCAACTAATGAAAAACTGTTTTTT
size: .; V: TRBV25-1; D: .; J: TRBJ2-6; CDR3: CASSAGSGANVLTF; DNA: TGTGCCAGCAGTGCGGGCTCTGGGGCCAACGTCCTGACTTTC
size: .; V: TRBV10-1; D: .; J: TRBJ2-5; CDR3: CASSERTDMGETQYF; DNA: TGCGCCAGCAGTGAGCGGACTGACATGGGAGAGACCCAGTACTTC
size: few; V: TRBV10-3; D: TRBD1; J: TRBJ1-2; CDR3: CAISETGAYGYTF; DNA: TGTGCCATCAGTGAGACAGGGGCGTATGGCTACACCTTC
size: .; V: TRBV10-3; D: .; J: TRBJ1-1; CDR3: CAIRPDRGSTGGAFF; DNA: TGTGCCATCAGGCCTGACCGGGGCTCCACGGGGGGAGCTTTCTTT
size: .; V: TRBV27; D: .; J: TRBJ2-5; CDR3: CASSLSWGLRETQYF; DNA: TGTGCCAGCAGTTTATCATGGGGGCTCCGAGAGACCCAGTACTTC
size: .; V: TRBV18; D: .; J: TRBJ1-3; CDR3: CASSTGGPGNTIYF; DNA: TGTGCCAGCTCAACGGGGGGCCCTGGAAACACCATATATTTT
size: .; V: TRBV12-3/TRBV12-4; D: .; J: TRBJ1-5; CDR3: CASSPSGDQPQHF; DNA: TGTGCCAGCAGTCCGTCGGGAGATCAGCCCCAGCATTTT
size: .; V: TRBV5-1; D: TRBD1; J: TRBJ1-5; CDR3: CASSPDRVDQPQHF; DNA: TGCGCCAGCAGTCCGGACAGGGTAGATCAGCCCCAGCATTTT
size: .; V: TRBV28; D: .; J: TRBJ1-2; CDR3: CASSLTPGQSFSGYGYTF; DNA: TGTGCCAGCAGTTTAACTCCGGGACAAAGCTTTTCTGGCTATGGCTACACCTTC
size: .; V: TRBV6-5; D: TRBD1; J: TRBJ2-2; CDR3: CASRGTGVSTGELFF; DNA: TGTGCCAGCAGGGGGACAGGGGTCTCCACCGGGGAGCTGTTTTTT
size: .; V: TRBV5-1; D: .; J: TRBJ1-5; CDR3: CASSSRGSRSLGIQPQHF; DNA: TGCGCCAGCAGCTCCCGGGGGTCTCGTTCCCTTGGCATTCAGCCCCAGCATTTT
size: .; V: TRBV6-5; D: .; J: TRBJ2-1; CDR3: CASSLGGGNNEQFF; DNA: TGTGCCAGCAGCCTGGGGGGGGGCAACAATGAGCAGTTCTTC
size: .; V: TRBV2; D: .; J: TRBJ1-1; CDR3: CASKGGPSNTEAFF; DNA: TGTGCCAGCAAGGGGGGGCCTTCTAACACTGAAGCTTTCTTT
size: few; V: TRBV29-1; D: TRBD2; J: TRBJ2-5; CDR3: CSVTSGSQETQYF; DNA: TGCAGCGTGACTAGCGGGAGCCAAGAGACCCAGTACTTC
size: .; V: TRBV10-3; D: TRBD1; J: TRBJ1-5; CDR3: CAINPGGGQPQHF; DNA: TGTGCCATCAATCCAGGGGGCGGACAGCCCCAGCATTTT
size: .; V: TRBV19; D: .; J: TRBJ1-5; CDR3: CASSMGGLQPQHF; DNA: TGTGCCAGTAGTATGGGAGGCCTTCAGCCCCAGCATTTT
size: .; V: TRBV7-2; D: .; J: TRBJ1-2; CDR3: CASSSGHGYTF; DNA: TGTGCCAGCAGCTCAGGGCACGGCTACACCTTC
size: .; V: TRBV13; D: .; J: TRBJ2-1; CDR3: CASSPPLMNEQFF; DNA: TGTGCCAGCAGCCCACCACTGATGAATGAGCAGTTCTTC
size: .; V: TRBV5-8; D: .; J: TRBJ2-5; CDR3: CASSSAGRETQYF; DNA: TGTGCCAGCAGCTCGGCAGGGCGGGAGACCCAGTACTTC